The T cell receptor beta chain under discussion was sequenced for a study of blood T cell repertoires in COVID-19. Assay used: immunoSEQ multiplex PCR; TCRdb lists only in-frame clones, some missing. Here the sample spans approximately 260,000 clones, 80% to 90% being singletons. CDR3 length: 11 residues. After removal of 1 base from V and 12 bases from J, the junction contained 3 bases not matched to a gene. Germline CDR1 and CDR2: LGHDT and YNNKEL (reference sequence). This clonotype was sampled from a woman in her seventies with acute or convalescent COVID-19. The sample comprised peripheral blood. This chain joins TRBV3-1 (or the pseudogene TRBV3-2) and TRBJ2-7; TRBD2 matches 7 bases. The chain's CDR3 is CASSQGRGLYF. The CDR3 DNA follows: TGTGCCAGCAGCCAAGGGCGGGGGTTGTACTTC.